This passage covers 7 T cell receptor beta chains from one sample sequenced in a study of T and B cells in COVID-19 patients. TRB rearrangements were amplified by multiplex PCR with BIOMED2 TRB-A/B primers. TCRdb reanalysed the multiplex PCR reads using MiXCR and keeps one entry per CDR3 protein. The sample shows 6,000 or so distinct CDR3 sequences, approximately 26% of them seen only once. Each TRB amplification used about 230-550 ng of genomic DNA from blood. Sequencing was performed on blood. The source is a human donor with active COVID-19.

As concerns this clonotype: One end of the junction varies from germline; a read error may be responsible. Here the CDR3 reads CAISEQAPGTGDLFF. DNA for the CDR3: TGTGCCATCAGTGAACAGGCCCCCGGGACCGGGGATCTGTTTTTT. The J gene is TRBJ2-2, the V gene TRBV10-3, with D perhaps assigned TRBD1 or TRBD2 (5 bases each). This CDR3 contains 15 residues. Per germline, CDR1 ENHRY and CDR2 SYGVKD.

The J gene is TRBJ1-6, the V gene TRBV7-2; TRBD1 is a possible D gene (5 bases). V lost 1 base to trimming and J lost 18 bases, with 16 bases between them. Looked up from germline, CDR1 is SGHTA and CDR2 is FQGNSA. The CDR3 covers 13 residues. The CDR3 DNA sequence: TGTGCCAGCAGCTTAGGGAGGCCCGGGACCCCCCACTTT. Translation gives CASSLGRPGTPHF.

This clonotype was seen only a few times. This chain connects TRBV7-2 to TRBJ2-3; 9 bases agree with TRBD1. The CDR3 contains 14 residues. With 5 bases clipped from V and 5 bases from J, the junction kept 5 bases outside the gene matches. CDR1 is SGHTA and CDR2 is FQGNSA in the germline V gene. As DNA, the CDR3 is TGTGCCAGCAGCACAACAGGGGGCGGAGATACGCAGTATTTT. It is translated as CASSTTGGGDTQYF.

V and J are TRBV20-1 and TRBJ2-5; 8 bases map to TRBD2. Germline-derived CDR1 and CDR2 are DFQATT and SNEGSKA (reference sequence). The CDR3 length is 16 residues. V shed 5 bases and J 0 bases; nucleotides not matched to a gene: 11. The CDR3 here is CSAPGRPGGYQETQYF. The CDR3 DNA follows: TGCAGTGCTCCCGGGAGGCCGGGGGGGTACCAAGAGACCCAGTACTTC.

There are many counts of this clonotype. The chain couples TRBV6-2 or TRBV6-3 to TRBJ1-4; D gene unclear. The V gene's germline CDR1 is MNHEY and CDR2 SVGEGT. The CDR3 consists of 16 residues. V lost 2 bases, J lost 7 bases, and 17 bases lay in between. CDR3 sequence (DNA): TGTGCCAGCAGTTACCGCAGTAGTGGCGGCGGTGAAAAACTGTTTTTT. It specifies CASSYRSSGGGEKLFF.

This clonotype was detected many times. The gene calls are TRBV30 and TRBJ1-5; TRBD1 aligns across 7 bases. This CDR3 has 15 residues. Germline CDR1 and CDR2: GTSNPN and SVGIG (reference sequence). V was pared by 2 bases and J by 4 bases, with 8 bases of the junction left unmatched. CDR3 protein: CAWSPQGGWNQPQHF. Written as DNA, the CDR3 is TGTGCCTGGAGTCCTCAGGGGGGATGGAATCAGCCCCAGCATTTT.

By sample fraction, this clonotype is medium-sized. The chain recombines TRBV6-5 with TRBJ2-7; no clear D gene. V lost 2 bases, J lost 1 base, and 15 bases lay in between. The germline V gene has CDR1 MNHEY and CDR2 SVGAGI. This CDR3 is 16 amino acids long. The DNA for the CDR3 is TGTGCCAGCAGTTACCGCACACCAAGTACGTCCTACGAGCAGTACTTC. Translating it yields CASSYRTPSTSYEQYF.